Detailed here is one TCR beta chain. The antigen is not known. This entry comes from a study of OX40 agonist ivuxolimab in advanced cancers. Background on the study: Ivuxolimab, an agonistic anti-OX40 (CD134) antibody, was given to patients.

Clones were sequenced by immunoSEQ multiplex PCR, and TCRdb holds only the in-frame ones, with some missing. The table records some 110,000 clones, 85% to 95% of them present only once. Findings and caveats of the study: On average, CD8+ T cells showed a greater number of expanded clones than CD4+. Both CD4+ and CD8+ T cell populations in blood had undergone clonal expansion by week 6 at 0.1 to 3.0 mg/kg.

This CDR3 has 13 residues. CDR1 and CDR2 from the germline V gene are LGHNA and YNFKEQ. The V end lost 4 bases, the J end lost 11 bases, and 15 bases lay between the germline ends. The genes are TRBV4-2 and TRBJ1-5; maybe TRBD1 (6 bases). The receptor's source is an adult with an advanced solid tumor such as melanoma, head and neck, liver or kidney cancer. The sequencing used CD4+ or CD8+ T cells sorted from blood, collected in a trial of the OX40 agonist ivuxolimab. In DNA, the CDR3 is TGTGCCAGCAGCCGCCCAGGGGTCACGGCCCAGCATTTT. Protein sequence: CASSRPGVTAQHF.